This TCR beta chain is drawn from a study of cytomegalovirus exposure and HLA in healthy donors. CDR3 length: 16 residues. In the PCR, 60 Vbeta and 13 Jbeta primers were used. The table came from immunoSEQ multiplex PCR; TCRdb's copy has only in-frame clones and leaves some out. The sample yields 120,000 or so clones, around three quarters seen once. What was sequenced was PBMCs. V gene TRBV12-2 combines with J gene TRBJ1-2. TRBV12-2 is a pseudogene locus. The receptor's source is a woman aged 40-49 years in good health and CMV-seronegative. For the CDR3, the DNA is TGTGCAAGTCGCTTAGCAACCCGCGCCAGGCGGGCTGGCTACACCTTC. It specifies CASRLATRARRAGYTF.